These T cell receptor beta chains were read from a single sample in a study of human T cells and chemical hapten exposure. TCRdb processed the RACE reads anew with MiXCR; each CDR3 protein has one entry. The sample contains about 64,000 distinct CDR3 sequences, 9.5% to 11% of which appear only once. The sample in question was whole blood, obtained in connection with sensitization to the hapten diphenylcyclopropenone (DPC). These receptor sequences come from a woman under 40 with alopecia areata. Some clones in this sample may be carry-over from other donors' samples. The CDR3 runs from the conserved cysteine through the conserved F or W. The D gene is left open where the match is weak. A row's size may be missing; if present it is once, few, many or a size class.

cdr3_aa,cdr3_nt,j_call,clone_size,d_call,v_call
CASSSPGGARYNEQFF,TGTGCCAGCAGTTCCCCCGGGGGGGCCAGATACAATGAGCAGTTCTTC,TRBJ2-1,few,TRBD2,TRBV12-3/TRBV12-4
CASSVLPGLANTGELFF,TGTGCCAGCAGTGTTCTCCCGGGACTAGCTAACACCGGGGAGCTGTTTTTT,TRBJ2-2,many,TRBD2,TRBV28
CASSGEGRTNYEQYF,TGTGCCAGCAGTGGCGAGGGACGAACTAATTACGAGCAGTACTTC,TRBJ2-7,-,-,TRBV12-3/TRBV12-4
CASHPGLVNTGELFF,TGTGCCAGCCACCCGGGACTAGTGAACACCGGGGAGCTGTTTTTT,TRBJ2-2,many,TRBD2,TRBV7-9
CASSPAAGEQETQYF,TGTGCCAGCAGCCCTGCTGCAGGGGAACAAGAGACCCAGTACTTC,TRBJ2-5,many,-,TRBV12-3/TRBV12-4
CASSYPRQLYTGELFF,TGTGCCAGCAGTTACCCGAGACAGCTCTACACCGGGGAGCTGTTTTTT,TRBJ2-2,many,-,TRBV6-2/TRBV6-3
CALAVSNIQYF,TGCGCCCTAGCGGTCTCGAACATTCAGTACTTC,TRBJ2-4,-,TRBD2,TRBV23-1
CASTPMRGSTDTQYF,TGTGCCAGCACCCCTATGAGAGGGTCCACAGATACGCAGTATTTT,TRBJ2-3,-,-,TRBV6-1
CASSLHGTGNTEAFF,TGTGCCAGCAGCTTACATGGGACGGGGAACACTGAAGCTTTCTTT,TRBJ1-1,few,-,TRBV7-9
CASSGTPGYGYTF,TGTGCCAGCAGCGGGACACCTGGCTATGGCTACACCTTC,TRBJ1-2,-,-,TRBV28
CASISTRGATDTQYF,TGTGCCAGCATCTCAACTAGGGGGGCAACAGATACGCAGTATTTT,TRBJ2-3,many,-,TRBV7-9
CARRVAGGTEAFF,TGTGCCAGAAGGGTGGCGGGGGGCACTGAAGCTTTCTTT,TRBJ1-1,-,-,TRBV30
CASSLQGRGTEAFF,TGTGCCAGCAGCTTACAGGGGCGCGGGACTGAAGCTTTCTTT,TRBJ1-1,-,TRBD1,TRBV5-4
CSAPKGVNYGYTF,TGCAGTGCCCCGAAGGGGGTTAACTATGGCTACACCTTC,TRBJ1-2,-,-,TRBV20-1
CSARVLRGPNEQFF,TGCAGTGCTAGAGTTCTGAGGGGGCCCAATGAGCAGTTCTTC,TRBJ2-1,many,TRBD1,TRBV20-1
CASSLSGTGGDEQFF,TGTGCCAGCAGCCTCTCCGGGACAGGAGGCGATGAGCAGTTCTTC,TRBJ2-1,-,TRBD1,TRBV9
CASIPGQGNYGYTF,TGTGCCAGCATTCCGGGACAGGGGAACTATGGCTACACCTTC,TRBJ1-2,few,TRBD1,TRBV28
CASSQASGINSPLHF,TGTGCCAGCAGCCAAGCTTCGGGGATCAATTCACCCCTCCACTTT,TRBJ1-6,few,-,TRBV3-1
CASQGNSNQPQHF,TGTGCCAGCCAGGGGAATAGCAATCAGCCCCAGCATTTT,TRBJ1-5,many,-,TRBV12-3/TRBV12-4
CASSYLHEQFF,TGTGCCAGCAGTTATCTTCATGAGCAGTTCTTC,TRBJ2-1,few,-,TRBV6-2/TRBV6-3
CATSEPSTITDTQYF,TGTGCCACCAGTGAACCTTCTACCATCACAGATACGCAGTATTTT,TRBJ2-3,many,-,TRBV24-1
CSVEGQGASEAFF,TGCAGCGTTGAGGGGCAGGGGGCATCTGAAGCTTTCTTT,TRBJ1-1,few,TRBD1,TRBV29-1
CASSLDKNTEAFF,TGTGCCAGCAGTTTAGACAAGAACACTGAAGCTTTCTTT,TRBJ1-1,-,-,TRBV2
CASSERRGAEQYF,TGTGCCAGCAGTGAACGGAGGGGAGCCGAGCAGTACTTC,TRBJ2-7,many,-,TRBV2
CASSASRGEIGEQYF,TGTGCCAGCAGTGCCTCCCGGGGGGAAATTGGCGAGCAGTACTTC,TRBJ2-7,-,TRBD2,TRBV2
CSASRDTQYF,TGCAGCGCGAGTCGCGATACGCAGTATTTT,TRBJ2-3,-,-,TRBV29-1
CASRLEGPYEQYF,TGTGCCAGCAGGCTAGAGGGCCCCTACGAGCAGTACTTC,TRBJ2-7,-,-,TRBV12-3/TRBV12-4
CSAGPFSGVRTDTQYF,TGCAGTGCCGGACCGTTCAGCGGGGTCCGCACAGATACGCAGTATTTT,TRBJ2-3,-,TRBD2,TRBV20-1
CSVAPRQGNYGYTF,TGCAGCGTTGCCCCTCGACAGGGAAACTATGGCTACACCTTC,TRBJ1-2,many,TRBD1,TRBV29-1
CASSLEGNTGELFF,TGCGCCAGCAGCTTGGAGGGGAACACCGGGGAGCTGTTTTTT,TRBJ2-2,few,-,TRBV5-1
CSATDLGGAWVEQYF,TGCAGTGCTACCGACTTGGGGGGAGCGTGGGTCGAGCAGTACTTC,TRBJ2-7,few,-,TRBV20-1
CASSLNRHNTGELFF,TGCGCCAGCAGCTTGAATCGCCATAACACCGGGGAGCTGTTTTTT,TRBJ2-2,many,-,TRBV5-1
CASSPEQGKGTYNEQFF,TGTGCCAGCAGCCCTGAGCAGGGAAAGGGGACCTACAATGAGCAGTTCTTC,TRBJ2-1,few,-,TRBV7-9
CASSIRRDRGVETQYF,TGTGCCAGCAGCATCCGCCGGGACAGGGGAGTGGAGACCCAGTACTTC,TRBJ2-5,-,TRBD1,TRBV7-7
CASKIGQGGYGYTF,TGTGCCAGTAAGATCGGACAGGGCGGCTATGGCTACACCTTC,TRBJ1-2,-,TRBD1,TRBV19
CASGRTSGYNEQFF,TGTGCCAGCGGACGGACTAGCGGGTACAATGAGCAGTTCTTC,TRBJ2-1,few,TRBD2,TRBV6-1
CASSLTPRDTGELFF,TGTGCCAGCAGCTTAACCCCCCGGGACACCGGGGAGCTGTTTTTT,TRBJ2-2,-,-,TRBV7-3
CASSQGRAPNQPQHF,TGTGCCAGCAGCCAAGGGAGGGCACCCAATCAGCCCCAGCATTTT,TRBJ1-5,few,-,TRBV3-1
CASSPPGLANTGELFF,TGTGCCAGCAGTCCCCCGGGACTAGCTAACACCGGGGAGCTGTTTTTT,TRBJ2-2,many,TRBD2,TRBV6-2/TRBV6-3
CSVDRDGDYTF,TGCAGCGTGGACCGGGACGGAGACTACACCTTC,TRBJ1-2,many,-,TRBV29-1
CSVDRALGYTF,TGCAGCGTTGACCGGGCATTGGGCTACACCTTC,TRBJ1-2,many,-,TRBV29-1
CSARTSGRNEQYF,TGCAGTGCTCGGACTAGCGGGAGGAACGAGCAGTACTTC,TRBJ2-7,many,TRBD2,TRBV20-1
CASSVATGGSPLHF,TGTGCCAGCAGCGTCGCGACAGGGGGTTCACCCCTCCACTTT,TRBJ1-6,few,TRBD1,TRBV9
CASRRRGSSYNSSLHF,TGTGCCAGCAGGAGGAGGGGGAGCTCCTATAATTCATCCCTCCACTTT,TRBJ1-6,-,-,TRBV12-3/TRBV12-4
CASSEARGYGYTF,TGTGCCAGCAGTGAGGCAAGGGGCTATGGCTACACCTTC,TRBJ1-2,many,-,TRBV2
CASSSSKADQETQYF,TGTGCCAGCAGCTCTTCTAAGGCAGACCAAGAGACCCAGTACTTC,TRBJ2-5,many,-,TRBV7-2
CASSFGQGGETQYF,TGTGCCAGCAGCTTTGGACAGGGAGGAGAGACCCAGTACTTC,TRBJ2-5,many,TRBD1,TRBV7-2
CASSLGSRGYQPQHF,TGTGCCAGCAGTTTAGGCTCCAGGGGCTATCAGCCCCAGCATTTT,TRBJ1-5,many,-,TRBV12-3/TRBV12-4
CASSGRGPYNEQFF,TGTGCCAGCAGTGGACGGGGCCCCTACAATGAGCAGTTCTTC,TRBJ2-1,many,-,TRBV6-1
CASSATGGGDTQYF,TGTGCCAGCAGTGCCACAGGGGGAGGCGATACGCAGTATTTT,TRBJ2-3,few,TRBD1,TRBV6-6
CASTRQSNQPQHF,TGTGCCAGCACCCGACAGAGCAATCAGCCCCAGCATTTT,TRBJ1-5,few,-,TRBV7-2
CAISVGPTNEKLFF,TGTGCCATCAGTGTGGGCCCCACTAATGAAAAACTGTTTTTT,TRBJ1-4,-,-,TRBV10-3
CASSRTGASETQYF,TGTGCCAGCAGTCGCACAGGGGCGTCCGAGACCCAGTACTTC,TRBJ2-5,many,TRBD1,TRBV28
CASSSLEGAGNTEAFF,TGCGCCAGCAGCTCGCTCGAGGGGGCAGGGAACACTGAAGCTTTCTTT,TRBJ1-1,-,TRBD1,TRBV5-1